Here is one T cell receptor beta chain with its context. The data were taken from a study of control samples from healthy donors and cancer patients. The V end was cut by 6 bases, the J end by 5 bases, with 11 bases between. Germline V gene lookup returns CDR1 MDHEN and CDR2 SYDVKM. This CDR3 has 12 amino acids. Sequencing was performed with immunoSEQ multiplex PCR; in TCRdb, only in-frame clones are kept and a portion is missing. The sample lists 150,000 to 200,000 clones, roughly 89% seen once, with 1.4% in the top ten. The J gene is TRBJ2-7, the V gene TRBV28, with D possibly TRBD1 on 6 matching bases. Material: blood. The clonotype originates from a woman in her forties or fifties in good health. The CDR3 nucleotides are TGTGCCAGCAGGCAGGGGATGGACGAGCAGTACTTC. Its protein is CASRQGMDEQYF.